This is a list of T cell receptor beta chains from one sample in a study of cytomegalovirus exposure and HLA in healthy donors. This table comes from immunoSEQ multiplex PCR, and its TCRdb copy is limited to in-frame clones, with some not included. Among about 120,000 clones, 77% were seen once, and the ten largest hold under 6.5%. Material: PBMCs. The receptors originated from a man aged 18 to 35 in good health and CMV-seropositive. Each CDR3 is given with its conserved first and last residue. D genes are given only for firm matches. The size field is filled for only some rows; it gives once, few, many or a size class.

size,J,D,V,DNA,CDR3
.,TRBJ1-1,.,TRBV2,TGTGCCAGCAGCTCCTCGGACACTGAAGCTTTCTTT,CASSSSDTEAFF
once,TRBJ1-2,.,TRBV6-5,TGTGCCAGCAGTTACCTCAGAGGTTCCTATGGCTACACCTTC,CASSYLRGSYGYTF
.,TRBJ2-1,TRBD1,TRBV13,TGTGCCAGCAGCTTCTGGACAGGGTCCTACAATGAGCAGTTCTTC,CASSFWTGSYNEQFF
.,TRBJ1-2,TRBD1,TRBV7-8,TGTGCCAGCAGCTTAGCCGGACAGGGCCATGGCTACACCTTC,CASSLAGQGHGYTF
.,TRBJ2-3,.,TRBV29-1,TGCAGCGTGGGGGACACGATCACAGATACGCAGTATTTT,CSVGDTITDTQYF
once,TRBJ2-1,TRBD2,TRBV9,TGTGCCAGCAGCGTATCGCGGGAGTGGCATGAGCAGTTCTTC,CASSVSREWHEQFF
.,TRBJ2-7,TRBD2,TRBV25-1,TGTGCCAGCAGGACTAGCGGGACCTACGAGCAGTACTTC,CASRTSGTYEQYF
.,TRBJ2-5,.,TRBV30,TGTGCCTGGAGTGTAACCCGGGAGACCCAGTACTTC,CAWSVTRETQYF
.,TRBJ2-3,.,TRBV29-1,TGCAGCGTTGGAAACAGTTTAGATACGCAGTATTTT,CSVGNSLDTQYF
.,TRBJ2-5,.,TRBV7-6,TGTGCCAGCAGCCCCGCACAGGGCATGCAGACCCAGTACTTC,CASSPAQGMQTQYF
.,TRBJ2-3,.,TRBV28,TGTGCCAGCAGTCCCAGCGGTTGGGGCACAGATACGCAGTATTTT,CASSPSGWGTDTQYF
.,TRBJ2-7,.,TRBV2,TGTGCCAGCAGTGACAGGGTTTGGGAGCAGTACTTC,CASSDRVWEQYF
.,TRBJ2-3,.,TRBV11-3,TGTGCCAGCAGCTTAGCGTCGGGAGATACGCAGTATTTT,CASSLASGDTQYF
few,TRBJ1-2,TRBD1,TRBV4-1,TGCGCCAGCAGCCGAGGACAGGGGGTCGGCGGCTACACCTTC,CASSRGQGVGGYTF
.,TRBJ2-7,TRBD1,TRBV5-1,TGCGCCAGCAGCCCCACAGGGGGCTACGAGCAGTACTTC,CASSPTGGYEQYF
.,TRBJ1-3,.,TRBV18,TGTGCCAGCTCACCCCGTAACACCATATATTTT,CASSPRNTIYF
.,TRBJ2-7,TRBD2,TRBV7-9,TGTGCCAGCAGCGACGGGGGGATCGAGCAGTACTTC,CASSDGGIEQYF
.,TRBJ2-5,TRBD2,TRBV5-6,TGTGCCAGCAGCTCAACCAGGGAGGGGGAGACCCAGTACTTC,CASSSTREGETQYF
.,TRBJ2-7,.,TRBV14,TGTGCCAGCAGCCAACTACAGGGAATCGGCTACGAGCAGTACTTC,CASSQLQGIGYEQYF
.,TRBJ1-1,.,TRBV14,TGTGCCAGCAGCCCGCAGTACATGAACACTGAAGCTTTCTTT,CASSPQYMNTEAFF
few,TRBJ2-1,.,TRBV21-1,TGTGCCAGCAGCAATAGCGGGCCTAACCTCCACAATGAGCAGTTCTTC,CASSNSGPNLHNEQFF
.,TRBJ1-2,.,TRBV29-1,TGCAGCGTTGAGCCGGGTGACTATGGCTACACCTTC,CSVEPGDYGYTF
.,TRBJ1-3,.,TRBV5-1,TGCGCCAGCAGCCTGACAGCCGCGGTCTCTGGAAACACCATATATTTT,CASSLTAAVSGNTIYF
.,TRBJ2-4,.,TRBV28,TGTGCCAGCAGGGTAGGGGGAGTAGCCAAAAACATTCAGTACTTC,CASRVGGVAKNIQYF
once,TRBJ2-7,.,TRBV5-6,TGTGCCAGCAGCCCTGGACTGATATATGACGAGCAGTACTTC,CASSPGLIYDEQYF
few,TRBJ2-7,TRBD1,TRBV6-5,TGTGCCAGCAGCCTTACCGGGACAGGGGGCTTCGAGCAGTACTTC,CASSLTGTGGFEQYF
.,TRBJ2-7,TRBD2,TRBV2,TGTGCCAGCGCAGTAGAGACTAGCGGGCTAAGCTCCTACGAGCAGTACTTC,CASAVETSGLSSYEQYF
.,TRBJ2-1,TRBD2,TRBV5-1,TGCGCCAGCAGCGAGGGGACTAGCGGGGGCTACAATGAGCAGTTCTTC,CASSEGTSGGYNEQFF
.,TRBJ1-2,.,TRBV9,TGTGCCAGCAGCGTAGAACAGGGCTATGGCTACACCTTC,CASSVEQGYGYTF
.,TRBJ1-1,.,TRBV18,TGTGCCAGCTCACCGCAGATCCGGGATACTGAAGCTTTCTTT,CASSPQIRDTEAFF
.,TRBJ1-4,.,TRBV4-2,TGTGCCAGCAGCCAAGTGGATACAGCCTATGAAAAACTGTTTTTT,CASSQVDTAYEKLFF
once,TRBJ2-1,TRBD2,TRBV27,TGTGCCAGCAGTTCCAGGACTAGCGGGAGTAGCTCCTACAATGAGCAGTTCTTC,CASSSRTSGSSSYNEQFF
.,TRBJ2-1,TRBD2,TRBV7-9,TGTGCCAGCAGCCCCGGGGGGGGCCTATCCTACAATGAGCAGTTCTTC,CASSPGGGLSYNEQFF
.,TRBJ1-5,TRBD1,TRBV6-1,TGTGCCAGCAGTGAATGGGACAGGGACCCGAATCAGCCCCAGCATTTT,CASSEWDRDPNQPQHF
once,TRBJ2-2,TRBD2,TRBV27,TGTGCCAGCAGTTTATCCTTCTCGGGGGGGTCCATTACCGGGGAGCTGTTTTTT,CASSLSFSGGSITGELFF
.,TRBJ1-2,.,TRBV30,TGTGCCTGGGGGTTGGGATCTACAGGGATCTATGGCTACACCTTC,CAWGLGSTGIYGYTF
.,TRBJ1-1,TRBD1,TRBV7-6,TGTGCCAGCAGCCTCACAGGGGGCCCGCACACTGAAGCTTTCTTT,CASSLTGGPHTEAFF
.,TRBJ2-7,.,TRBV5-6,TGTGCCAGCAGCTTGGGGTCCTCCTACGAGCAGTACTTC,CASSLGSSYEQYF
.,TRBJ2-3,.,TRBV5-1,TGCGCCAGCAGCTTGGGGCAGGTCTACAGCACAGATACGCAGTATTTT,CASSLGQVYSTDTQYF
.,TRBJ1-5,TRBD1,TRBV30,TGTGCCTGGACCAAGGGACAGGCGGCCAATCAGCCCCAGCATTTT,CAWTKGQAANQPQHF
few,TRBJ1-2,TRBD1,TRBV10-3,TGTGCCATCAGTGAGTTGGACAGGGGGTCTGACTACACCTTC,CAISELDRGSDYTF